This TCR beta chain was retrieved from a study of cytomegalovirus exposure and HLA in healthy donors. The study's findings and limits: In vitro testing confirmed a few CMV-associated chains as specific for CMV antigens. Cytomegalovirus association was assigned to 150 to 200 TCR beta chains.

This clone was found once. Its antigen is not identified. Repertoires were generated with immunoSEQ multiplex PCR, while TCRdb's copy carries only in-frame clones and drops some. This sample carries around 220,000 clones, around 88% of them seen once, and the ten largest clones take over 2.5%. Sequencing was performed on PBMCs. The TCR comes from a woman aged 18-30 years in good health and CMV-seronegative.

The CDR3 protein is CASGGGINSNQPQHF. CDR3 bases: TGTGCCAGCGGCGGGGGAATTAATAGCAATCAGCCCCAGCATTTT. The chain has TRBV28 and TRBJ1-5, with a tentative D call TRBD1 (5 bases). Germline CDR1 and CDR2: MDHEN and SYDVKM. V was shortened by 8 bases and J by 0 bases, with 14 bases between the two germline ends. CDR3 size: 15 residues. The full variable domain, with the rest looked up from reference TRBV28 and TRBJ1-5, is DVKVTQSSRYLVKRTGEKVFLECVQDMDHENMFWYRQDPGLGLRLIYFSYDVKMKEKGDIPEGYSVSREKKERFSLILESASTNQTSMYLCASGGGINSNQPQHFGDGTRLSIL.